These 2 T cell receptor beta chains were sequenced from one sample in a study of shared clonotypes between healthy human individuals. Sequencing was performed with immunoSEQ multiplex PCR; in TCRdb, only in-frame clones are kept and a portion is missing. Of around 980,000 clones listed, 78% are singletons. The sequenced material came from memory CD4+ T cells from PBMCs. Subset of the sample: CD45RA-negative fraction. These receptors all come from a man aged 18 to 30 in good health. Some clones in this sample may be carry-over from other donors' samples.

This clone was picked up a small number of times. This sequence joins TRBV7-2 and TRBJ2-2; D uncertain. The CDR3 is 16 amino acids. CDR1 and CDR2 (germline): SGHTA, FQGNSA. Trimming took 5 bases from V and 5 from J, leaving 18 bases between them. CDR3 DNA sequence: TGTGCCAGCAGCCCCCAGGTTTTCTCTACTACCGGGGAGCTGTTTTTT. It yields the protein CASSPQVFSTTGELFF.

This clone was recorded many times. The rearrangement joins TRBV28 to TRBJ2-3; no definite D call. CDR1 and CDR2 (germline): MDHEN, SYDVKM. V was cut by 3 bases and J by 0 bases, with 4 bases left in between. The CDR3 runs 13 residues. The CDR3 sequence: CASSFASTDTQYF. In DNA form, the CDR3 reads TGTGCCAGCAGTTTCGCCAGCACAGATACGCAGTATTTT.